This T cell receptor beta chain was observed in a study of PD-1 blockade in classical Hodgkin lymphoma. Time point in this sample: cycle 4 day 1 (C4D1), after less than 7 weeks of nivolumab. Every patient relapsed after autologous stem cell transplantation, and brentuximab vedotin exposure varied. The CDR3 extends over 14 amino acids. Unmatched junction bases numbered 11, after V lost 5 bases and J lost 8 bases. Germline loops: CDR1 KGHSY, CDR2 FQNENV. Profiling relied on immunoSEQ multiplex PCR, and the TCRdb table lists in-frame clones only, not all of them. The sample consists of about 61,000 clones, roughly 87% of them appearing once.

The TCR originated in a human donor with classical Hodgkin lymphoma. Material: peripheral blood mononuclear cells (PBMCs), obtained before the fourth cycle of nivolumab. This rearrangement joins TRBV16 to TRBJ1-2; 7 nucleotides match TRBD1. CDR3: CASSSYRGRRGYTF. CDR3 bases: TGTGCCAGCAGCAGTTACAGGGGTCGTCGGGGCTACACCTTC. The variable domain in full, completed from reference TRBV16 and TRBJ1-2, reads GEEVAQTPKHLVRGEGQKAKLYCAPIKGHSYVFWYQQVLKNEFKFLISFQNENVFDETGMPKERFSAKCLPNSPCSLEIQATKLEDSAVYFCASSSYRGRRGYTFGSGTRLTVV.